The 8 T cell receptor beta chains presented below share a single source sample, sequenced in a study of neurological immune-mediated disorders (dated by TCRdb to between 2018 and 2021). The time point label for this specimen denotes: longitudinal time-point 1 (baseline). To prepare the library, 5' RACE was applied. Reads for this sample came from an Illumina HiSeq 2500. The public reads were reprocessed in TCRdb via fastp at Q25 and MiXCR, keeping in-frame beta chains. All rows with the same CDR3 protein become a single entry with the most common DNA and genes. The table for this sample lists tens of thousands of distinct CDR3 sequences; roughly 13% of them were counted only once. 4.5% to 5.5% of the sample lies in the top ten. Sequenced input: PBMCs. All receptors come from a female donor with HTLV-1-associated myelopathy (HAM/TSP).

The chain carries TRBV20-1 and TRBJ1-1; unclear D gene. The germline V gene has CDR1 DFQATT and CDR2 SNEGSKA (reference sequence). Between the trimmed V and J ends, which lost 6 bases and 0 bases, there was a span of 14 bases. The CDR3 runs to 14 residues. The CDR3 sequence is CSAPNPRVNTEAFF. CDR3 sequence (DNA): TGCAGTGCCCCGAACCCAAGAGTGAACACTGAAGCTTTCTTT.

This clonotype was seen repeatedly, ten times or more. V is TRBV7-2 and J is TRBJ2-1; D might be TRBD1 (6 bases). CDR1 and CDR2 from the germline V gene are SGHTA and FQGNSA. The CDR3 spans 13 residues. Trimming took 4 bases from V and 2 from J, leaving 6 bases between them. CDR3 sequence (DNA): TGTGCCAGCAGCTGGACAGCCTACAATGAGCAGTTCTTC. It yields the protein CASSWTAYNEQFF.

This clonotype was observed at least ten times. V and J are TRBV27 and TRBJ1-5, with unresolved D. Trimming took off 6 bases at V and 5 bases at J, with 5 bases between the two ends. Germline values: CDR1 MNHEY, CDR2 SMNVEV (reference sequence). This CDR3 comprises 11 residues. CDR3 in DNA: TGTGCCAGCAGCCCTCATCAGCCCCAGCATTTT. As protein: CASSPHQPQHF.

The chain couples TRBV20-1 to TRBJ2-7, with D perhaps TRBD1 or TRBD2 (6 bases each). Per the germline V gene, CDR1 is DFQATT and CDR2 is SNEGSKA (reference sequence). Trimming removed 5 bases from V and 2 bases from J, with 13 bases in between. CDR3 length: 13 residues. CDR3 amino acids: CSASTGGTYEQYF. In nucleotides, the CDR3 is TGCAGTGCTTCGACAGGAGGGACCTACGAGCAGTACTTC.

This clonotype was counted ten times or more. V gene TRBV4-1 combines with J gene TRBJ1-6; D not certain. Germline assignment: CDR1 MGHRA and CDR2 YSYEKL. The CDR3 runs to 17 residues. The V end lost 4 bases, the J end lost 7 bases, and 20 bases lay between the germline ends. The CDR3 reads CASSPRVAGTTNSPLHF. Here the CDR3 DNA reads TGCGCCAGCAGCCCCCGGGTCGCAGGAACTACGAATTCACCCCTCCACTTT.

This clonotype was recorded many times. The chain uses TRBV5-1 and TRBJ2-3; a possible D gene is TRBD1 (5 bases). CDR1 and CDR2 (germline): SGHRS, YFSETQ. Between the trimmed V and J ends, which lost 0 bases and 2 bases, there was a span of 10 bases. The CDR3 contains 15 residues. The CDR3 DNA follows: TGCGCCAGCAGCTTGGATGGCAGGGTCACAGATACGCAGTATTTT. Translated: CASSLDGRVTDTQYF. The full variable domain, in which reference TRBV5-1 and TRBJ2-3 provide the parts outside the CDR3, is KAGVTQTPRYLIKTRGQQVTLSCSPISGHRSVSWYQQTPGQGLQFLFEYFSETQRNKGNFPGRFSGRQFSNSRSEMNVSTLELGDSALYLCASSLDGRVTDTQYFGPGTRLTVL.

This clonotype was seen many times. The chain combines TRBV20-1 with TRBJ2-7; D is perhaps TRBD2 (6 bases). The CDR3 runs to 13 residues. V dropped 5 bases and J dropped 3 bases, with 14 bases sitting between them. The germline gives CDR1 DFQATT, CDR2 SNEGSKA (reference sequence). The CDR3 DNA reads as TGCAGTGCTGGGTCTAGCGCGAACTACGAGCAGTACTTC. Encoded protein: CSAGSSANYEQYF.

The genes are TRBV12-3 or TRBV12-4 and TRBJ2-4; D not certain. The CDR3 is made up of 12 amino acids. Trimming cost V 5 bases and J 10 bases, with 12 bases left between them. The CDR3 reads CASSPRLGIQYF. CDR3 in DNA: TGTGCCAGCAGTCCCCGCTTAGGAATTCAGTACTTC.